A selection of T cell receptor beta chains follows, all from one sample in a study of T cell responses to AZD1222 COVID-19 vaccine. Profiled with immunoSEQ multiplex PCR; TCRdb holds only in-frame clones, not every one. The sample comprises 170,000 or so clones, 88% of which are singletons, and roughly 10% rests with the top ten. The material was peripheral blood, obtained 28 days after the second AZD1222 dose. These receptors were collected from an adult who received the AZD1222 COVID-19 vaccine. The CDR3 runs from the conserved cysteine through the conserved F or W. Each record gives: V gene, clone size, D gene, J gene, CDR3 DNA, CDR3 protein. A D gene is named only where the DNA matches it firmly. A clone size is listed for some rows: how often the clone was seen (once, few, many), or a class if it is expanded.

>TRBV11-3|NA|NA|TRBJ2-5
TGTGCCAGCAGTAAAGGAAGCTCTCAAGAGACCCAGTACTTC
CASSKGSSQETQYF
>TRBV29-1|NA|NA|TRBJ1-1
TGCAGCGCTGAGCGGGGGGAAGGCACTGAAGCTTTCTTT
CSAERGEGTEAFF
>TRBV28|NA|NA|TRBJ1-2
TGTGCCGGCTCACCGTCGGCGAATCCTAACTATGGCTACACCTTC
CAGSPSANPNYGYTF
>TRBV9|many|NA|TRBJ1-6
TGTGCCAGCAGCGTAGGGGGAGGATCCTATAATTCACCCCTCCACTTT
CASSVGGGSYNSPLHF
>TRBV30|NA|NA|TRBJ1-2
TGTGCCTGGAGTGTACGTGGGGATAACTATGGCTACACCTTC
CAWSVRGDNYGYTF
>TRBV10-1|NA|TRBD1|TRBJ1-5
TGCGCCAGCAGTACAGGGGGCTTTAAACAGCCCCAGCATTTT
CASSTGGFKQPQHF
>TRBV28|NA|TRBD1|TRBJ2-2
TGTGCCAGCAGGCTGACCCCCCCAGGACAGGGCGGGGAGCTGTTTTTT
CASRLTPPGQGGELFF
>TRBV6-1|few|TRBD1|TRBJ1-4
TGTGCCAGCAGTGAACCAGCAGCCTTTCCGGGACAGGGTAATGAAAAACTGTTTTTT
CASSEPAAFPGQGNEKLFF
>TRBV28|once|TRBD2|TRBJ2-5
TGTGCCAGCAGTTTCGTGGCGTATAATGCCGGGACTAGCCGGGAGACCCAGTACTTC
CASSFVAYNAGTSRETQYF
>TRBV9|NA|NA|TRBJ1-2
TGTGCCAGCAGCGTAGCCCCGCTGAACCGGGATGGCTACACCTTC
CASSVAPLNRDGYTF
>TRBV19|NA|TRBD1|TRBJ1-1
TGTGCCAGTAGTATTCGGACAGGGGGCACTGAAGCTTTCTTT
CASSIRTGGTEAFF
>TRBV29-1|NA|TRBD2|TRBJ2-7
TGCAGCGTTGGACTAGCGGGGGCTGGGGAGTACTTC
CSVGLAGAGEYF
>TRBV3-1/TRBV3-2|NA|NA|TRBJ1-1
TGTGCCAGCAGCCACGTGTCCAGGGGAGCTTTCTTT
CASSHVSRGAFF
>TRBV7-2|NA|TRBD1|TRBJ2-5
TGTGCCAGCAGCTTGGGACAGGGCCAGACCCAGTACTTC
CASSLGQGQTQYF
>TRBV7-2|NA|TRBD2|TRBJ2-7
TGTGCCAGCAGCTTAATAGCGGGGGGTGCAAGCTCCTACGAGCAGTACTTC
CASSLIAGGASSYEQYF
>TRBV6-6|NA|NA|TRBJ1-1
TGTGCCACAGCGGAGCGACAGAGTAACACTGAAGCTTTCTTT
CATAERQSNTEAFF
>TRBV11-1|NA|NA|TRBJ1-6
TGTGCCAGCAGCTTAGCGGGGACGCGGACACCCCTCCACTTT
CASSLAGTRTPLHF
>TRBV18|NA|TRBD1|TRBJ2-7
TGTGCCAGTTGTAGGGGGACAGGGCCCTACGAGCAGTACTTC
CASCRGTGPYEQYF
>TRBV14|many|NA|TRBJ1-1
TGTGCCAGCAGCCAAGTACTCTTGGGGGCCCCTTTCTTT
CASSQVLLGAPFF
>TRBV6-5|NA|NA|TRBJ2-7
TGTGCCAGCAAGACCTACGAGCAGTACTTC
CASKTYEQYF
>TRBV15|NA|NA|TRBJ2-3
TGTGCCACCAGCCGTCCGGACTATACGCAGTATTTT
CATSRPDYTQYF
>TRBV11-2|NA|NA|TRBJ1-1
TGTGCCAGCAGCTTAGGGCGGAACACTGAAGCTTTCTTT
CASSLGRNTEAFF
>TRBV10-3|NA|TRBD1|TRBJ1-5
TGTGCCATCAGTGGTACAGGGGGCAATCAGCCCCAGCATTTT
CAISGTGGNQPQHF
>TRBV28|NA|NA|TRBJ2-7
TGTGCCAGCACTCTGCCGGGCCCGGTTACCTACGAGCAGTACTTC
CASTLPGPVTYEQYF
>TRBV6-5|NA|NA|TRBJ1-2
TGTGCCAGCAGTTACTCCCGGGGCGGTGGCTACACCTTC
CASSYSRGGGYTF
>TRBV10-3|few|TRBD1|TRBJ1-6
TGTGCCATCAGTGAGTTTTCGGGACAGGGGTTCTTTTATAATTCACCCCTCCACTTT
CAISEFSGQGFFYNSPLHF
>TRBV5-1|NA|TRBD2|TRBJ2-3
TGCGCCAGCAGCTTGCTTCCGGGGACTAGCTCAACAGATACGCAGTATTTT
CASSLLPGTSSTDTQYF
>TRBV12-3/TRBV12-4|few|NA|TRBJ1-1
TGTGCCAGCAGTCTGACACAGAACACTGAAGCTTTCTTT
CASSLTQNTEAFF
>TRBV5-6|NA|NA|TRBJ2-3
TGTGCCAGCGCGTCACTGACGCAGGGTGTGTGGGGCACAGATACGCAGTATTTT
CASASLTQGVWGTDTQYF
>TRBV14|NA|TRBD1|TRBJ1-4
TGTGCCAGCAGCCAAGGGAGAACAGGGGGCGTTCGTGAAAAACTGTTTTTT
CASSQGRTGGVREKLFF
>TRBV6-2/TRBV6-3|NA|NA|TRBJ2-7
TGTGCCAGCAGTTACGACGGATCCTCGTCACAGCAGTACTTC
CASSYDGSSSQQYF
>TRBV18|NA|NA|TRBJ2-3
TGTGCCAGCTCTTTCGGTGGGGTCTTTAGCACAGATACGCAGTATTTT
CASSFGGVFSTDTQYF
>TRBV30|NA|NA|TRBJ1-3
TGTGCCTGGAGTAGACTGAAGGGGACTGGAAACACCATATATTTT
CAWSRLKGTGNTIYF
>TRBV9|NA|NA|TRBJ1-2
TGTGCCAGCAGCGTATCGGCAGGGTCCACATCTGGCTACACCTTC
CASSVSAGSTSGYTF
>TRBV5-4|NA|TRBD1|TRBJ1-4
TGTGCCAGCAGCCGGGGACAGGGGTCTAATGAAAAACTGTTTTTT
CASSRGQGSNEKLFF
>TRBV7-9|NA|TRBD1|TRBJ1-4
TGTGCCAGCTTATTTTCAGGGGGCGCGGGAAAACTGTTTTTT
CASLFSGGAGKLFF
>TRBV5-1|NA|TRBD2|TRBJ2-7
TGCGCCAGCAGCTTGGTCTCGGGACTAACCTACGAGCAGTACTTC
CASSLVSGLTYEQYF
>TRBV14|NA|NA|TRBJ2-7
TGTGCCAGCAGCCAAGGAGGATCGTACGAGCAGTACTTC
CASSQGGSYEQYF
>TRBV19|NA|NA|TRBJ1-1
TGTGCCAGTAGTACTCCAGGGAGCGCAAGGACTGAAGCTTTCTTT
CASSTPGSARTEAFF
>TRBV25-1|NA|NA|TRBJ1-2
TGTGCCAGCAGTGAATTAGGGACACGGGACTATGGCTACACCTTC
CASSELGTRDYGYTF